This T cell receptor beta chain was sequenced in a study of low-dose radiotherapy and immunotherapy resistance in tumors. Study-wide context: Intravenous ipilimumab 1 mg/kg every six weeks was given with nivolumab 240 mg every two weeks. Oral aspirin 300 mg was taken by patients daily for four cycles from cycle 1 day 1. Cyclophosphamide was given intravenously at 200 mg/m2 every two weeks, and each dose came one day before radiation and immunotherapy.

Both TCRalpha and TCRbeta chains were reverse transcribed with V-gene-specific primers. With a constant-region primer and a V-primer adapter, TCRs were subjected to roughly 18 PCR cycles of amplification. TCRdb processed the reads anew with MiXCR; each CDR3 protein has one entry. The sample lists around 9,000 distinct CDR3 sequences, around 63% occurring once. Looked up from germline, CDR1 is SNHLY and CDR2 is FYNNEI. The ends were cut back, 7 bases at V and 0 bases at J, with 7 bases in the middle. This CDR3 comprises 13 residues. Tumors of eligible patients were advanced, solid and lacking tumor-infiltrating lymphocytes.

The clonotype originates from a human donor with advanced metastatic prostate, ovarian, gallbladder or colorectal cancer (not recorded which). This table probably holds off-target reads from a library built for another chain. The chain couples TRBV2 to TRBJ2-1; D is uncertain. The CDR3 DNA reads TGTGCCAGCACACAGAGCTCCTACAATGAGCAGTTCTTC. Protein product: CASTQSSYNEQFF.